Sequencing of this TCR beta chain was carried out in a study of blood T cell repertoires in COVID-19 (dated by TCRdb to about 2020). About the study as a whole: Collaborator samples came from the United States, Italy and Spain and covered acute and convalescent phases of COVID-19. Sample metadata almost always included a de-identified subject ID, COVID-19 status, age in years and sex. The dataset comprised deeply sampled blood TCRbeta repertoires from subjects exposed to, actively infected with, or recovered from COVID-19. The repertoires were made available in a free public database intended to serve as a resource for research on the immune response to SARS-CoV-2. Samples were obtained from the ongoing ImmuneRACE study (first 160 participants) and from 1,254 subjects provided by 6 global collaborators. Where HLA class I and class II types were available, the types were taken from metadata supplied by the sample provider, not from assay-based typing. The prospective study material was composed of cDNA or gDNA derived from T cells, B-cell-depleted T cells, or PBMCs.

In the prospective study, participants were roughly 18 to 100 years old, resided in 24 geographic areas of the United States, and were enrolled through a virtual design. Cohort assignment in the prospective study relied on participant-reported clinical history from a screening survey and a study questionnaire. In the prospective study, whole blood, serum and a nasopharyngeal or oropharyngeal swab were collected from each participant by mobile phlebotomists. Additional blood draws and questionnaires over an approximately 2-month period could optionally be provided by prospective study participants. Prospective study blood samples were shipped either frozen or at room temperature before DNA extraction. Findings and caveats that apply to the study as a whole: How much clinical and demographic metadata was included differed by source and by participant, and the metadata was provided uncurated.

About this clone itself: Its antigen is still unknown. Qualities for individual bases were not recorded, and no much larger clone is one base off.

V is pruned by 3 bases and J by 5 bases, leaving 5 bases of the junction without a gene match. Reading the germline V gene gives CDR1 KGHDR and CDR2 SFDVKD. Taken from cysteine to phenylalanine, the CDR3 has 14 residues. The read is trimmed to its CDR3 DNA, 42 bases read in frame from base 1. TCRbeta CDR3 regions were amplified from genomic DNA by means of the immunoSEQ Assay, a bias-controlled multiplex PCR. The original methods were these. Nucleated cell counts per sample were estimated from amplification of reference gene primers within the assay. To quantify the absolute abundance of each unique TCRbeta CDR3 rearrangement, sequence reads were collapsed and filtered. For each sample, productive Simpson clonality was calculated as the square root of Simpson's diversity index across productive rearrangements. As stored in TCRdb, this immuneACCESS dataset retains in-frame rearrangements with V and J assigned. A fraction of the clones does not appear; measured against another copy, unresolved V genes explain less than half of the discrepancy, and the remainder lacks a known reason. V and J calls and clone size follow that table, whereas D and trimming were derived from the DNA. Across this sample there are hundreds of thousands of clones, with around 86% seen only once. The top ten clonotypes cover about 3.8% of the sample.

The rearrangement combines TRBV24-1 with TRBJ2-7; 8 central bases correspond to TRBD1. This TCR was recovered from a woman in her forties with acute COVID-19. The material sequenced was PBMCs or T cells enriched from blood (not recorded which). The CDR3 protein sequence reads: CATSDPGGLNEQYF. The sequenced DNA is TGTGCCACCAGTGATCCAGGGGGCCTCAACGAGCAGTACTTC.